This is a list of T cell receptor gamma chains from one sample in a study of gamma-delta chains in newborns, infants, children. TCRdb re-analyzed the reads via CATT. Of about 250 gamma-chain clones in the sample, roughly half were seen once. The specimen was blood. The receptors stem from a child who was a newborn, infant or young child, either healthy, febrile or measles-vaccinated (not recorded which). The CDR3 runs from the conserved cysteine through the conserved F or W. A clone size is listed for some rows: how often the clone was seen (once, few, many), or a class if it is expanded.

size,V,J,length,CDR3,DNA
few,TRGV9,TRGJP,15,CALWEPRGGKKIKVF,TGTGCCTTGTGGGAACCTCGAGGGGGCAAAAAAATCAAGGTATTT
large,TRGV5,TRGJ1/TRGJ2,13,CATWGRNYYKKLF,TGTGCCACCTGGGGCCGGAATTATTATAAGAAACTCTTT
hyperexpanded,TRGV2,TRGJ1/TRGJ2,13,CATWDGRYYKKLF,TGTGCCACCTGGGACGGGCGGTATTATAAGAAACTCTTT
large,TRGV9,TRGJP,17,CALWELSQELGKKIKVF,TGTGCCTTGTGGGAGTTGTCGCAAGAGTTGGGCAAAAAAATCAAGGTATTT
large,TRGV4,TRGJP1,16,CATWDGPDTTGWFKIF,TGTGCCACCTGGGATGGGCCAGATACCACTGGTTGGTTCAAGATATTT
hyperexpanded,TRGV4,TRGJ1/TRGJ2,13,CATWDGLGYKKLF,TGTGCCACCTGGGATGGGCTGGGCTATAAGAAACTCTTT
NA,TRGV9,TRGJP1,15,CALWETTTTGWFKIF,TGTGCCTTGTGGGAGACCACTACGACTGGTTGGTTCAAGATATTT
NA,TRGV3,TRGJ1/TRGJ2,10,CATWAPKKLF,TGTGCCACCTGGGCCCCTAAGAAACTCTTT
few,TRGV2,TRGJ1/TRGJ2,12,CATWDGQYKKLF,TGTGCCACCTGGGACGGGCAATATAAGAAACTCTTT
hyperexpanded,TRGV4,TRGJ1/TRGJ2,11,CATWDYYKKLF,TGTGCCACCTGGGATTATTATAAGAAACTCTTT
hyperexpanded,TRGV9,TRGJP1,16,CALSASGHTTGWFKIF,TGTGCCTTGTCGGCGTCCGGACATACCACTGGTTGGTTCAAGATATTT
NA,TRGV8,TRGJ1/TRGJ2,13,CATWFSNYYKKLF,TGTGCCACCTGGTTTTCGAATTATTATAAGAAACTCTTT
hyperexpanded,TRGV9,TRGJ1/TRGJ2,13,CALWSGRYYKKLF,TGTGCCTTGTGGTCGGGCCGTTATTATAAGAAACTCTTT
large,TRGV9,TRGJP,16,CALWEVLELGKKIKVF,TGTGCCTTGTGGGAGGTGCTGGAGTTGGGCAAAAAAATCAAGGTATTT
few,TRGV9,TRGJP,16,CALWEVKELGKKIKVF,TGTGCCTTGTGGGAGGTGAAGGAGTTGGGCAAAAAAATCAAGGTATTT
hyperexpanded,TRGV9,TRGJP,17,CALWEVGYWLGKKIKVF,TGTGCCTTGTGGGAGGTGGGGTATTGGTTGGGCAAAAAAATCAAGGTATTT
hyperexpanded,TRGV9,TRGJ1/TRGJ2,12,CALWEDYYKKLF,TGTGCCTTGTGGGAGGACTATTATAAGAAACTCTTT
few,TRGV2,TRGJ1/TRGJ2,14,CATWDGPDYYKKLF,TGTGCCACCTGGGACGGGCCGGATTATTATAAGAAACTCTTT
hyperexpanded,TRGV9,TRGJP,16,CALWEYQELGKKIKVF,TGTGCCTTGTGGGAGTACCAAGAGTTGGGCAAAAAAATCAAGGTATTT
NA,TRGV8,TRGJP1,12,CATWATGWFKIF,TGTGCCACCTGGGCCACTGGTTGGTTCAAGATATTT
hyperexpanded,TRGV5,TRGJ1/TRGJ2,15,CATWDRPPNYYKKLF,TGTGCCACCTGGGACAGGCCGCCGAATTATTATAAGAAACTCTTT
few,TRGV4,TRGJ1/TRGJ2,11,CATWDAWEKLF,TGTGCCACCTGGGATGCTTGGGAGAAACTCTTT
NA,TRGV2,TRGJ1/TRGJ2,13,CATWDGDYYKKLF,TGTGCCACCTGGGACGGAGATTATTATAAGAAACTCTTT
NA,TRGV2,TRGJ1/TRGJ2,10,CATWDYKKLF,TGTGCCACCTGGGATTATAAGAAACTCTTT